The clone carrying this T cell receptor beta chain was seen just once. Its matching antigen is unknown. This table comes from immunoSEQ multiplex PCR, and its TCRdb copy is limited to in-frame clones, with some not included. The sample yields 75,000 to 100,000 clones, 88% seen once. V lost 0 bases, J lost 5 bases, and 4 bases stayed unmatched. Per germline, CDR1 SGHRS and CDR2 YFSETQ. The CDR3 is 15 amino acids. The data belong to a study of T cell responses to AZD1222 COVID-19 vaccine. Study outcomes and limitations: Every sample of the repertoires postdated the peak T cell response. Among AZD1222 vaccinees, only six were seropositive at baseline. As reported, nearly half of all spike-specific TCRs target variant regions that are unmutated. Possibly, clonal diversity was underestimated; donors were largely white British and included more females.

This chain uses TRBV5-1 with TRBJ2-7; 11 bases line up with TRBD1. This receptor was taken from an adult in good health. The sequencing here drew on peripheral blood, taken on day 0 of AZD1222 vaccination. The CDR3 DNA is TGCGCCAGCAGCTTGGGGACGGGACAGGGGGACGAGCAGTACTTC. Amino acid sequence: CASSLGTGQGDEQYF.